A selection of T cell receptor beta chains follows, all from one sample in a study of blood T cell repertoires in COVID-19. Sequencing used immunoSEQ multiplex PCR; TCRdb keeps in-frame clones, though not all of them. The table shows about 150,000 clones, with roughly 90% occurring only once. The material sequenced was peripheral blood. The receptors here all came from an older woman with acute or convalescent COVID-19. Each CDR3 is given with its conserved first and last residue. The order of the fields is clone size, J gene, D gene, V gene, CDR3 DNA, CDR3 protein. A D gene is named only where the DNA matches it firmly. Clone size appears in some rows only: once, few, many, or a class for an expanded clone.

abundance: few; j_gene: TRBJ2-5; d_gene: TRBD1; v_gene: TRBV7-9; CDR3nt: TGTGCCAGCAGCTTAATAGGGGGCGCATCGGAGACCCAGTACTTC; CDR3aa: CASSLIGGASETQYF
abundance: -; j_gene: TRBJ1-5; d_gene: -; v_gene: TRBV5-5; CDR3nt: TGTGCCAGCAGCCAGCAGGGATTGGGCAATCAGCCCCAGCATTTT; CDR3aa: CASSQQGLGNQPQHF
abundance: -; j_gene: TRBJ2-1; d_gene: TRBD1; v_gene: TRBV28; CDR3nt: TGTGCGGGCGGGACAGGGGGCCAGTCTTACAATGAGCAGTTCTTC; CDR3aa: CAGGTGGQSYNEQFF
abundance: -; j_gene: TRBJ2-7; d_gene: -; v_gene: TRBV7-5; CDR3nt: TGTGCCAGAAGCTTTACTTACCGGGACAGGGGGAGACTCGACGAGCAGTACTTC; CDR3aa: CARSFTYRDRGRLDEQYF
abundance: few; j_gene: TRBJ2-5; d_gene: TRBD2; v_gene: TRBV19; CDR3nt: TGTGCCAGTAGTATAGCCGGCGGGGGGCCCCAGTACTTC; CDR3aa: CASSIAGGGPQYF
abundance: -; j_gene: TRBJ2-7; d_gene: TRBD1; v_gene: TRBV5-1; CDR3nt: TGCGCCAGCAGCTTGGCCAGGGGGTCAACCTACGAGCAGTACTTC; CDR3aa: CASSLARGSTYEQYF
abundance: -; j_gene: TRBJ1-6; d_gene: -; v_gene: TRBV6-4; CDR3nt: TGTGCCAGCAGGCCCGGGACTGGGGGGAATTCACCCCTCCACTTT; CDR3aa: CASRPGTGGNSPLHF
abundance: once; j_gene: TRBJ1-4; d_gene: TRBD1; v_gene: TRBV6-6; CDR3nt: TGTGCCAGCAGCCGCACAGGGGCGGCTAATGAAAAACTGTTTTTT; CDR3aa: CASSRTGAANEKLFF
abundance: -; j_gene: TRBJ2-7; d_gene: TRBD2; v_gene: TRBV6-2/TRBV6-3; CDR3nt: TGTGCCAGCAGTTACACTAGCGGGAGCTTCTTCCTCGAGCAGTACTTC; CDR3aa: CASSYTSGSFFLEQYF
abundance: -; j_gene: TRBJ1-6; d_gene: TRBD1; v_gene: TRBV15; CDR3nt: TGTGCCACCAGCAGAGAGGACAGGGCTTCACCCCTCCACTTT; CDR3aa: CATSREDRASPLHF
abundance: -; j_gene: TRBJ1-2; d_gene: -; v_gene: TRBV28; CDR3nt: TGTGCCAGCAGGGCCGGAGGTTCTGGGTATGGCTACACCTTC; CDR3aa: CASRAGGSGYGYTF
abundance: -; j_gene: TRBJ2-7; d_gene: -; v_gene: TRBV11-2; CDR3nt: TGTGCCAGCAGCTCCACCGGGTTAGCTAGCGAGCAGTACTTC; CDR3aa: CASSSTGLASEQYF
abundance: -; j_gene: TRBJ2-1; d_gene: TRBD2; v_gene: TRBV4-1; CDR3nt: TGCGCCAGCAGCCAAAGATCAGGACTAGCGGAAAGGGGCCCTGGGCTGTTCTTC; CDR3aa: CASSQRSGLAERGPGLFF
abundance: -; j_gene: TRBJ1-2; d_gene: -; v_gene: TRBV7-9; CDR3nt: TGTGCCAGCAGCCCCACCTCACAGGATCGGGGCTACACCTTC; CDR3aa: CASSPTSQDRGYTF
abundance: once; j_gene: TRBJ2-3; d_gene: -; v_gene: TRBV12-2; CDR3nt: TGTGCAAGTCGACCACAATGCACAGATACGCAGTATTTT; CDR3aa: CASRPQCTDTQYF
abundance: -; j_gene: TRBJ1-3; d_gene: -; v_gene: TRBV7-2; CDR3nt: TGTGCCAGCAGCTTGGGCTCTCCTGGAAACACCATATATTTT; CDR3aa: CASSLGSPGNTIYF
abundance: few; j_gene: TRBJ2-7; d_gene: -; v_gene: TRBV7-9; CDR3nt: TGTGCCAGCAGCTCTACCGACAGGACCTACGAGCAGTACTTC; CDR3aa: CASSSTDRTYEQYF
abundance: once; j_gene: TRBJ2-5; d_gene: TRBD1; v_gene: TRBV15; CDR3nt: TGTGCCACCAGCGAAACAGGGGTCCAAGAGACCCAGTACTTC; CDR3aa: CATSETGVQETQYF
abundance: -; j_gene: TRBJ1-2; d_gene: -; v_gene: TRBV7-2; CDR3nt: TGTGCCAGCAGCACCCAGCCTTCACTGGGGCCGAGGAACTATGGCTACACCTTC; CDR3aa: CASSTQPSLGPRNYGYTF
abundance: -; j_gene: TRBJ2-3; d_gene: -; v_gene: TRBV30; CDR3nt: TGTGCCTGGAGTGTCGTGAGTCCCGCAGATACGCAGTATTTT; CDR3aa: CAWSVVSPADTQYF
abundance: -; j_gene: TRBJ1-2; d_gene: TRBD1; v_gene: TRBV5-1; CDR3nt: TGCGCCAGCAGCTCGACAGGGGATGACTATGGCTACACCTTC; CDR3aa: CASSSTGDDYGYTF
abundance: -; j_gene: TRBJ1-5; d_gene: TRBD1; v_gene: TRBV18; CDR3nt: TGTGCCAGCTCACAGGGGGCTAAGCAGCCCCAGCATTTT; CDR3aa: CASSQGAKQPQHF
abundance: -; j_gene: TRBJ1-2; d_gene: -; v_gene: TRBV3-1/TRBV3-2; CDR3nt: TGTGCCAGCAGCCCGCTAGCCTCCGTATCCTATGGCTACACCTTC; CDR3aa: CASSPLASVSYGYTF
abundance: -; j_gene: TRBJ1-2; d_gene: TRBD1; v_gene: TRBV6-5; CDR3nt: TGTGCCAGCACCCTGGACAGGCAATATGGCTACACCTTC; CDR3aa: CASTLDRQYGYTF
abundance: -; j_gene: TRBJ1-2; d_gene: -; v_gene: TRBV5-5; CDR3nt: TGTGCCAGCAGCTTGGGCCTGGGCCGGGGCTACACCTTC; CDR3aa: CASSLGLGRGYTF
abundance: -; j_gene: TRBJ1-4; d_gene: -; v_gene: TRBV12-3/TRBV12-4; CDR3nt: TGTGCCAGCAGCCCACCAGGTGAAAAACTGTTTTTT; CDR3aa: CASSPPGEKLFF
abundance: -; j_gene: TRBJ2-1; d_gene: -; v_gene: TRBV7-6; CDR3nt: TGTGCCAGCAGCTTAGCCCCACTAGCCAATGAGCAGTTCTTC; CDR3aa: CASSLAPLANEQFF